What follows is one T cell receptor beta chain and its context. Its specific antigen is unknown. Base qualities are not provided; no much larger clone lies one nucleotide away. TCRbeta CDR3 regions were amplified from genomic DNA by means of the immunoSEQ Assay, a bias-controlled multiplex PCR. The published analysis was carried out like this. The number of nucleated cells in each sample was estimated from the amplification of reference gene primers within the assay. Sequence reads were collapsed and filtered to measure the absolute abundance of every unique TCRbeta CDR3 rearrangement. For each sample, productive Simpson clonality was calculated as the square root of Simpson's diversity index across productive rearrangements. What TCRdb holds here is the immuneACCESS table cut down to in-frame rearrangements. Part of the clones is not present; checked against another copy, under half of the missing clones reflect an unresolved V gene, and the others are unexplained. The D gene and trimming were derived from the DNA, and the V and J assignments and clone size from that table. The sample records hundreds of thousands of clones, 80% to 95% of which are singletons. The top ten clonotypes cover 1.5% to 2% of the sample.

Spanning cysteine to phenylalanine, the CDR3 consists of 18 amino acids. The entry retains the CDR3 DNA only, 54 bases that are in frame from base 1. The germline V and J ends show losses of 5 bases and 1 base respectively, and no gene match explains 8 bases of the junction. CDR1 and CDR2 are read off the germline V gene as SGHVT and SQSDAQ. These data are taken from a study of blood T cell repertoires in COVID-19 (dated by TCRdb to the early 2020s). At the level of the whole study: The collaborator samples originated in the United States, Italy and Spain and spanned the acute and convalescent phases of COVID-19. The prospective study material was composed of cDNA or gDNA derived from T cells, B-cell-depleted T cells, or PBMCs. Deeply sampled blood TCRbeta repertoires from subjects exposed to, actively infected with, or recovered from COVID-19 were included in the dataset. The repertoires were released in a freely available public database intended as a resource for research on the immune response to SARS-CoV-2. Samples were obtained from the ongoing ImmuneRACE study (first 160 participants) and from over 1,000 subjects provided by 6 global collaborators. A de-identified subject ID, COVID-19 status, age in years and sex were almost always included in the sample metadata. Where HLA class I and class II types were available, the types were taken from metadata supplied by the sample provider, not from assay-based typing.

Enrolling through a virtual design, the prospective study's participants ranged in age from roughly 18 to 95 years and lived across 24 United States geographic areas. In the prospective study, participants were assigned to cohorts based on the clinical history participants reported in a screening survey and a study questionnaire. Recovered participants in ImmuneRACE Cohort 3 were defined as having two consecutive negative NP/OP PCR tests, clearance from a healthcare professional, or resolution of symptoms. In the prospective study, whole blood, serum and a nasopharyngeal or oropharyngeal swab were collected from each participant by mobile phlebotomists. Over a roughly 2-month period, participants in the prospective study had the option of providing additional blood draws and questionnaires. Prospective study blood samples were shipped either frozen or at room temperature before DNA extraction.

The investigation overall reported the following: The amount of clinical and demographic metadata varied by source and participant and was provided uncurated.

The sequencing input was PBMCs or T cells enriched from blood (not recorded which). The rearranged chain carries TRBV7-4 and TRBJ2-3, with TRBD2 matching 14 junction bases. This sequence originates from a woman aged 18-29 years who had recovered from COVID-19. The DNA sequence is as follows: TGTGCCAGCAGCCCTAGCGGACTAGCGGGGGGTCGCACAGATACGCAGTATTTT. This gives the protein CASSPSGLAGGRTDTQYF.